One and the same sample provided the 13 T cell receptor beta chains below, sequenced in a study of T cell responses to AZD1222 COVID-19 vaccine. This table comes from immunoSEQ multiplex PCR, and its TCRdb copy is limited to in-frame clones, with some not included. This sample has about 120,000 clones, with approximately 93% found just once. The source was peripheral blood, collected on day 0 of AZD1222 vaccination. These receptors were collected from an adult in good health.

The gene calls are TRBV19 and TRBJ2-5; 7 bases match TRBD1. The germline gives CDR1 LNHDA, CDR2 SQIVND (reference sequence). Germline trimming cut 5 bases from V and 3 bases from J; bases unmatched to any gene: 3. The CDR3 contains 13 residues. CDR3 in DNA: TGTGCCAGTAGTCGGACAGGTAAAGAGACCCAGTACTTC. Translation gives CASSRTGKETQYF. The whole variable domain, remainder taken from reference TRBV19 and TRBJ2-5, is DGGITQSPKYLFRKEGQNVTLSCEQNLNHDAMYWYRQDPGQGLRLIYYSQIVNDFQKGDIAEGYSVSREKKESFPLTVTSAQKNPTAFYLCASSRTGKETQYFGPGTRLLVL.

V usage is TRBV2 and J usage is TRBJ1-4; 10 bases agree with TRBD1. J was trimmed by 7 bases and V by 7 bases; bases with no gene match: 6. The CDR3 has 14 amino acids. The germline V gene encodes CDR1 SNHLY and CDR2 FYNNEI. CDR3 sequence (DNA): TGTGCCAGCATTCGACAGGGGGCCAGTGAAAAACTGTTTTTT. This gives the protein CASIRQGASEKLFF.

This clone was counted a single time. CDR3 region: CASSHYLGRLTSYEQYF. In DNA, the CDR3 is TGTGCCAGCAGTCACTATCTGGGACGGTTGACCAGCTACGAGCAGTACTTC. The rearrangement joins TRBV6-2 or TRBV6-3 to TRBJ2-7; perhaps D is TRBD1 or TRBD2 (5 bases each). This CDR3 has 17 residues. The germline gives CDR1 MNHEY, CDR2 SVGEGT. V lost 5 bases and J 3 bases, leaving 23 bases between the germline ends.

The chain joins TRBV29-1 to TRBJ2-7, with a possible D match to TRBD2 (7 bases). The V and J ends lost 0 bases and 4 bases respectively, with 13 bases between them. Germline loops: CDR1 SQVTM, CDR2 ANQGSEA. The CDR3 is 14 residues long. The CDR3 DNA sequence: TGCAGCGTTGAAGACGGGCGGGGGCTGTACGAGCAGTACTTC. It is translated as CSVEDGRGLYEQYF.

J is TRBJ1-1 and V is TRBV5-1, with TRBD1 identical over 7 bases. V trimming: 4 bases; J trimming: 0 bases; junction bases outside the gene matches: 3. Germline CDR1 SGHRS, CDR2 YFSETQ. CDR3 length: 14 residues. CDR3 region: CASSRGQLNTEAFF. The CDR3 DNA is TGCGCCAGCAGCAGGGGACAGCTGAACACTGAAGCTTTCTTT.

This chain joins TRBV6-1 and TRBJ1-2; 7 bases are a match to TRBD1. Germline values: CDR1 MNHNS, CDR2 SASEGT. This CDR3 contains 15 residues. The V and J ends lost 3 bases and 8 bases, in that order; junction bases with no gene match: 12. CDR3 amino acids: CASSDGGGGWEGYTF. CDR3 in DNA: TGTGCCAGCAGTGATGGAGGAGGGGGCTGGGAAGGCTACACCTTC.

The chain links TRBV12-5 to TRBJ1-4; 9 bases align to TRBD1. The CDR3 length is 15 residues. CDR1 and CDR2 from the germline V gene are LGHNT and FRNRAP. V was pared by 6 bases and J by 5 bases, with 7 bases of the junction left unmatched. CDR3 sequence: CASGYTGTGNEKLFF. The CDR3 DNA is TGTGCTAGTGGATACACCGGGACAGGGAATGAAAAACTGTTTTTT.

This chain joins TRBV3-1 (or the pseudogene TRBV3-2) and TRBJ1-1; TRBD1 might be the D (5 bases). The germline gives CDR1 LGHDT, CDR2 YNNKEL (reference sequence). V lost 1 base, J lost 8 bases, and 11 bases lay in between. The CDR3 covers 13 residues. The CDR3 reads CASSQVMGHEAFF. The CDR3 region has the DNA TGTGCCAGCAGCCAAGTGATGGGGCACGAAGCTTTCTTT.

J is TRBJ1-1 and V is TRBV4-3; D gene ambiguous. Germline V gene data show CDR1 as LGHNA and CDR2 as YSLEER. The CDR3 is 15 amino acids. V was trimmed by 0 bases and J by 4 bases, leaving 12 bases between them. As DNA, the CDR3 is TGCGCCAGCAGCCAAGATCGCGGCGGTCTCACTGAAGCTTTCTTT. Translated, it gives CASSQDRGGLTEAFF.

V is TRBV2 and J is TRBJ1-5; TRBD1 matches at 8 bases. J lost 2 bases, V lost 5 bases, and 2 bases had no gene match. This CDR3 spans 14 amino acids. Germline CDR1 reads SNHLY; CDR2 reads FYNNEI. The CDR3 sequence: CASSPGQGNQPQHF. For the CDR3, the DNA is TGTGCCAGCAGTCCGGGACAGGGCAATCAGCCCCAGCATTTT.

A single count supports this clone. The rearrangement uses TRBV7-8 and TRBJ2-1, with D possibly matching TRBD2 (6 bases). In germline, CDR1 is SGHVS, CDR2 FQNEAQ. The CDR3 extends over 14 amino acids. V lost 5 bases and J lost 6, with 14 bases in between. The CDR3 loop is CASSPENGGNEQFF. The CDR3 bases are TGTGCCAGCAGCCCAGAGAACGGGGGCAATGAGCAGTTCTTC.

The rearrangement links TRBV28 to TRBJ1-6, with 8 bases lining up with TRBD1. CDR3 length: 17 amino acids. Germline CDR1 is MDHEN and CDR2 is SYDVKM. V lost 4 bases, J lost 7 bases, and 12 bases stayed unmatched. The CDR3 coding sequence is TGTGCCAGCAGTTCTCCTGGACAGGGCTGGGGCAATTCACCCCTCCACTTT. Amino acids: CASSSPGQGWGNSPLHF.

The rearrangement links TRBV15 to TRBJ2-6, with D hard to call. Between the trimmed V and J ends, which lost 5 bases and 7 bases, there was a span of 18 bases. The V gene's germline CDR1 is LNHNV and CDR2 YYDKDF (reference sequence). This CDR3 comprises 16 residues. The CDR3 DNA reads as TGTGCCACCAGCGGCCGAGACGCTCTGGTCGCCAACGTCCTGACTTTC. Translated, it gives CATSGRDALVANVLTF.